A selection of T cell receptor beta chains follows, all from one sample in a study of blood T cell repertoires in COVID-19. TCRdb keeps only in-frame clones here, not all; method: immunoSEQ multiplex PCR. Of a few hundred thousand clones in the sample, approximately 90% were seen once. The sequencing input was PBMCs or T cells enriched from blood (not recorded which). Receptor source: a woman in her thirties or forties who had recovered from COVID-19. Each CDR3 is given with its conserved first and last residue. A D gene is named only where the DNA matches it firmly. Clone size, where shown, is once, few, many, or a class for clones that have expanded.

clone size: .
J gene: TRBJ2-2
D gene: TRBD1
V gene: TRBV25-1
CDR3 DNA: TGTGCCAGCAGGCAGACAGGGGATAACACCGGGGAGCTGTTTTTT
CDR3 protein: CASRQTGDNTGELFF

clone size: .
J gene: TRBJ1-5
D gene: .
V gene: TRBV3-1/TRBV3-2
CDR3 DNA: TGTGCCAGCAGCCAAGACTATGGAGGTACCTACAATCAGCCCCAGCATTTT
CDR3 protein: CASSQDYGGTYNQPQHF

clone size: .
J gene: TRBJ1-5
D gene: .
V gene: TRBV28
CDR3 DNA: TGTGCCAGCAGTTTCAGCAGCCGGGATAATGGGCCCCAGCATTTT
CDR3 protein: CASSFSSRDNGPQHF

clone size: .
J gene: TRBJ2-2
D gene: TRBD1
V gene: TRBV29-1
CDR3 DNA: TGCAGCGTTGGGACAGGGTCTAACACCGGGGAGCTGTTTTTT
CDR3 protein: CSVGTGSNTGELFF

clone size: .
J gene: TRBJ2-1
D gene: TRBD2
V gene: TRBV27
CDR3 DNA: TGTGCCAGCAGTCCGCGGGGGGGCAGTGGCAATGAGCAGTTCTTC
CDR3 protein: CASSPRGGSGNEQFF

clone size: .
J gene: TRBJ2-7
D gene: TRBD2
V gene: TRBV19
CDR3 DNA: TGTGCCAGTAGTATGGGTTTTGCATCGGCGGGAGGCCGGGGGGAGCAGTACTTC
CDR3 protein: CASSMGFASAGGRGEQYF

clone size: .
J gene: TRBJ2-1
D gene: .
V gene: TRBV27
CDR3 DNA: TGTGCCAGCAGTTCCAGGGACTCGAGCTACAATGAGCAGTTCTTC
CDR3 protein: CASSSRDSSYNEQFF

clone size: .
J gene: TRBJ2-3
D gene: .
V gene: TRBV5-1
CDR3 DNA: TGCGCCAGCAGCTTGGCCCTAGCTAAGACCACAGATACGCAGTATTTT
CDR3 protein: CASSLALAKTTDTQYF

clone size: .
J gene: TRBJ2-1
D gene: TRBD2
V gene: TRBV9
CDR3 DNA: TGTGCCAGCAGCGTAGGAGACCCGGGACTAGCGGGAGGGCCGGGGAATGAGCAGTTCTTC
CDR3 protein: CASSVGDPGLAGGPGNEQFF

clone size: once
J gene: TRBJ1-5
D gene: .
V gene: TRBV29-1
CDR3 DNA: TGCAGCGCTGCGGACAGTCTCAATCAGCCCCAGCATTTT
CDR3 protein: CSAADSLNQPQHF

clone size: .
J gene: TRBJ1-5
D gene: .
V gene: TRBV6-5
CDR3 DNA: TGTGCCAGCAGAAGCGGAAATCAGCCCCAGCATTTT
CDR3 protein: CASRSGNQPQHF

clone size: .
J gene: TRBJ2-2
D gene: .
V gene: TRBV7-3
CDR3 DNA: TGTGCCAGCAGCTTAGGGAGTACCGGGGAGCTGTTTTTT
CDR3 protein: CASSLGSTGELFF

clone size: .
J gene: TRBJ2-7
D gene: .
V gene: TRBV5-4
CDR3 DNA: TGTGCCAGCAGATTACTATCTTCTGACGAGCAGTACTTC
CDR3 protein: CASRLLSSDEQYF

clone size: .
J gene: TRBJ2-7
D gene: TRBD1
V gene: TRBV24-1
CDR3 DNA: TGTGCCACCAGTGATCGGACAGGGGGCTCGGGTAAGCAGTACTTC
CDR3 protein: CATSDRTGGSGKQYF

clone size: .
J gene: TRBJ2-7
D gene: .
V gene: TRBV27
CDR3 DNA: TGTGCCAGCAGTCCCGGGACTGGGAACTCCTACGAGCAGTACTTC
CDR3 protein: CASSPGTGNSYEQYF

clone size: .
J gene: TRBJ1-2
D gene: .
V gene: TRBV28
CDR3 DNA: TGTGCCAGCAGTCCTGGGTCCTCTATGGAGGGCACCTTC
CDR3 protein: CASSPGSSMEGTF

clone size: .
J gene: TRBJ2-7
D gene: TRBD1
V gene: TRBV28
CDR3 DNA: TGTGCCAGCAGTTTTCGGGACAGTTCCTACGAGCAGTACTTC
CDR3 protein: CASSFRDSSYEQYF

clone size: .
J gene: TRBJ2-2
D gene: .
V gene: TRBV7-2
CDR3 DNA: TGTGCCAGCAGTAGTACTTCGACCGGGGAGCTGTTTTTT
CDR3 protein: CASSSTSTGELFF

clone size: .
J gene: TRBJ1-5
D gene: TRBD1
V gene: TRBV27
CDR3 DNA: TGTGCCAGCAGGCGAGGACAGGGTCCGGAAGGGCCCCAGCATTTT
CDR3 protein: CASRRGQGPEGPQHF

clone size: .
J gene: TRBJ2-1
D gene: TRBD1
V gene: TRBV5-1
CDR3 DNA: TGCGCCAGCAGTTTGACCGGACAGGGGGCGAATGAGCAGTTCTTC
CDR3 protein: CASSLTGQGANEQFF

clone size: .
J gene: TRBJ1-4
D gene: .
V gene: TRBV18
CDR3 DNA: TGTGCCAGCTCACCAGGCCAGGATAATGAAAAACTGTTTTTT
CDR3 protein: CASSPGQDNEKLFF

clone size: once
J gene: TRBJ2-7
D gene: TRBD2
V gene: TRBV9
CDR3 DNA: TGTGCCAGCAGCGTAGCTAGCGGGGGATTCTACGAGCAGTACTTC
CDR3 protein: CASSVASGGFYEQYF

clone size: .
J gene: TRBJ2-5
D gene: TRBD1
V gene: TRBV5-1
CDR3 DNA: TGCGCCAGCAGCTTAAACTGGGGCCCGGACAGGGGCGGAGAGACCCAGTACTTC
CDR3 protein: CASSLNWGPDRGGETQYF

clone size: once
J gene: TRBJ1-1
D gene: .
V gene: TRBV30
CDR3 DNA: TGTGCCTGGACTACTCGGGCGGGAAACACTGAAGCTTTCTTT
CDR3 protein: CAWTTRAGNTEAFF

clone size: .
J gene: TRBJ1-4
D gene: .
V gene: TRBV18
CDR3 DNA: TGTGCCAGCTCACCACGACGAGGGACTAATGAAAAACTGTTTTTT
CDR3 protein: CASSPRRGTNEKLFF

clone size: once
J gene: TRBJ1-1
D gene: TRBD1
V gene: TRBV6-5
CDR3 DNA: TGTGCCAGCAGTTACCGGACAGGGCTGGGGTCTGAAGCTTTCTTT
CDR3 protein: CASSYRTGLGSEAFF

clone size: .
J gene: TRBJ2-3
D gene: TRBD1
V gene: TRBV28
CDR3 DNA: TGTGCCAGCAGTTCTGACAGGGGGCTGGATTTT
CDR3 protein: CASSSDRGLDF

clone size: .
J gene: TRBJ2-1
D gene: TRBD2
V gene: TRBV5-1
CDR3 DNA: TGCGCCAGCAGCCTGTCTAGCGGGAGTGGGTTTGAGCAGTTCTTC
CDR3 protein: CASSLSSGSGFEQFF

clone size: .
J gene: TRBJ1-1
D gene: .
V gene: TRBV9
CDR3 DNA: TGTGCCAGCAGCGTAGGGGCGGGTGGGAGCACTGAAGCTTTCTTT
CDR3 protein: CASSVGAGGSTEAFF

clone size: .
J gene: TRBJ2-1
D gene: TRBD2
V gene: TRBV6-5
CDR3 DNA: TGTGCCAGCAGCGTGACTAGCGGGACCTACAATGAGCAGTTCTTC
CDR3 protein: CASSVTSGTYNEQFF

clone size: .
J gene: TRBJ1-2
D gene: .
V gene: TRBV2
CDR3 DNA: TGTGCCAGCAGTGAAAACAGGGCGGGCTACACCTTC
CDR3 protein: CASSENRAGYTF

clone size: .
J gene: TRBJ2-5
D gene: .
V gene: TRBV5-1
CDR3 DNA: TGCGCCAGCAGCTTGGGCGGCATCGACCAAGAGACCCAGTACTTC
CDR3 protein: CASSLGGIDQETQYF

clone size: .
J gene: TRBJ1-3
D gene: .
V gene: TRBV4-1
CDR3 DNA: TGCGCCAGCAGCCCCCTCCCGACAGACACCATATATTTT
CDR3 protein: CASSPLPTDTIYF

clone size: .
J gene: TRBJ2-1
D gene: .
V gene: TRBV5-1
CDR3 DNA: TGCGCCAGCAGCTTGTACGGACTCAAAGAGAATGAGCAGTTCTTC
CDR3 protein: CASSLYGLKENEQFF

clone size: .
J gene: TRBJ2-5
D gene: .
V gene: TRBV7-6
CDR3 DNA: TGTGCCAGCAGCCCCCAGGGAGGGGGGGGCCGCCAAGAGACCCAGTACTTC
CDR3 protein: CASSPQGGGGRQETQYF

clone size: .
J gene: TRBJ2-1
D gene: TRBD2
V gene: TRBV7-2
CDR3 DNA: TGTGCCAGCAGCGCCGAGGGTGGGAGGGGCTCCTACAATGAGCAGTTCTTC
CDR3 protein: CASSAEGGRGSYNEQFF

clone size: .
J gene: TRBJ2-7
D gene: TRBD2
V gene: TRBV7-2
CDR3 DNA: TGTGCCAGCAGCCCGACTAGCGGTCCCTACGAGCAGTACTTC
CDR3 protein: CASSPTSGPYEQYF

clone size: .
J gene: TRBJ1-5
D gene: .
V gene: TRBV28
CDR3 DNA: TGTGCCAGCAGTTCCTCGGGGGACAATCAGCCCCAGCATTTT
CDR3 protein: CASSSSGDNQPQHF

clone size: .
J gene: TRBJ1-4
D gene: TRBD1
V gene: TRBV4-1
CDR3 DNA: TGCGCCAGCAGCCAGCGACAGGGAAAGGGGAATGAAAAACTGTTTTTT
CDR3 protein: CASSQRQGKGNEKLFF

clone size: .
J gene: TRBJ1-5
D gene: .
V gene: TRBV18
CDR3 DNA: TGTGCCAGCTCATTACAGGAGAGCAATCAGCCCCAGCATTTT
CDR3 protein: CASSLQESNQPQHF

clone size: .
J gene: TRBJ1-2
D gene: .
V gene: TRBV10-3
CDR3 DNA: TGTGCCATCAGTGATCCAGTCTATGGCTACACCTTC
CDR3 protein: CAISDPVYGYTF

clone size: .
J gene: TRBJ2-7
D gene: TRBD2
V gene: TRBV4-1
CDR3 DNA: TGCGCCAGCAGTTCGGGACTAGCGGGGGGGGTCTCCTACGAGCAGTACTTC
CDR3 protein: CASSSGLAGGVSYEQYF

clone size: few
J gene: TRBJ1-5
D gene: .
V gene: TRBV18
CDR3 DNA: TGTGCCAGCTCACCAGCGGCAGATAGCAATCAGCCCCAGCATTTT
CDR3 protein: CASSPAADSNQPQHF

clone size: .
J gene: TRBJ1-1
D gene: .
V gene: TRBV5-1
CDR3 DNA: TGCGCCAGCAGCTTGGCGGGGGTGAGTTTGAACACTGAAGCTTTCTTT
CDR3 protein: CASSLAGVSLNTEAFF

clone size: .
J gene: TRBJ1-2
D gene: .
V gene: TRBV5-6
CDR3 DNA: TGTGCCAGCAGCTTGAGCGTTTGGGGAGGTGATGGCTACACCTTC
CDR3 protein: CASSLSVWGGDGYTF

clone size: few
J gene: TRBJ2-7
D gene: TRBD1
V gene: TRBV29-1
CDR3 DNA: TGCAGCGTCCGGGACAGGGGGTCCTACGAGCAGTACTTC
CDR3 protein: CSVRDRGSYEQYF